Below are 28 T cell receptor beta chains sequenced from a single sample in a study of blood T cell repertoires in COVID-19 (dated by TCRdb to between 2020 and 2021). The library relied on the immunoSEQ multiplex PCR assay. TCRdb retrieved this table from immuneACCESS and kept in-frame rearrangements only. Not all clones are present; in checked studies, unresolved V genes account for under half, and no reason is known for the remainder. The sample records 140,000 or so clones, 75% to 85% of which are singletons. The ten largest account for 4% to 4.5% of the sample. Material for sequencing was peripheral blood. The receptor source for this set is a man aged 55 to 70 with acute or convalescent COVID-19.

The chain recombines TRBV5-1 with TRBJ1-1, with D possibly being TRBD1 (5 bases). The CDR3 contains 14 residues. Germline CDR1 reads SGHRS; CDR2 reads YFSETQ. Trimming took 4 bases from V and 5 from J, leaving 15 bases between them. CDR3 coding DNA: TGCGCCAGCAGCCTCGTCTCCGGGGGGACTGAAGCTTTCTTT. This encodes CASSLVSGGTEAFF.

Only one count was recorded for this clone. The rearrangement joins TRBV9 to TRBJ2-1, with D perhaps TRBD2 (5 bases). This CDR3 has 15 amino acids. The V gene's germline CDR1 is SGDLS and CDR2 YYNGEE. The ends were cut back, 3 bases at V and 9 bases at J, with 19 bases in the middle. CDR3 sequence reads: CASSGGAAVWGEQFF. The CDR3 DNA sequence: TGTGCCAGCAGCGGGGGAGCAGCGGTGTGGGGTGAGCAGTTCTTC.

The chain couples TRBV7-9 to TRBJ2-2; no clear D gene. There are 15 residues in the CDR3. From germline, CDR1 is SEHNR and CDR2 FQNEAQ (reference sequence). V gave up 5 bases and J gave up 4 bases, with 14 bases separating them. In nucleotides, the CDR3 is TGTGCCAGCAGCCCCCGCGGATTAGCCACCGGGGAGCTGTTTTTT. It specifies CASSPRGLATGELFF.

V and J are TRBV6-1 and TRBJ1-5; D call uncertain. V gave up 1 base and J gave up 6 bases, with 19 bases separating them. CDR1 MNHNS and CDR2 SASEGT come from the germline V gene. The CDR3 extends over 17 amino acids. CDR3 in amino acids: CASSEDIGFSGAQPQHF. The CDR3 region has the DNA TGTGCCAGCAGTGAAGACATAGGGTTTTCGGGAGCTCAGCCCCAGCATTTT.

This clone appeared once. V usage is TRBV19 and J usage is TRBJ1-2; no firm D call. This CDR3 contains 12 residues. Trimming removed 3 bases from V and 6 bases from J, with 8 bases in between. Germline loops: CDR1 LNHDA, CDR2 SQIVND (reference sequence). This CDR3 is CASSIVDNGYTF. DNA of the CDR3: TGTGCCAGTAGTATCGTCGACAATGGCTACACCTTC.

The chain uses TRBV2 and TRBJ2-3; D not certain. The CDR3 contains 14 residues. Trimming shortened V by 6 bases and J by 4 bases, and 14 bases separated the two germline ends. Germline V gene sequence: CDR1 SNHLY, CDR2 FYNNEI. The DNA of the CDR3 is TGTGCCAGCAGGCGCCTCGTTAGCCCAGATACGCAGTATTTT. Its protein is CASRRLVSPDTQYF.

The chain joins TRBV6-4 to TRBJ1-3, with D possibly being TRBD1 (6 bases). CDR3 size: 17 residues. V lost 5 bases, J lost 0 bases, and 17 bases lay in between. The V gene's germline CDR1 is MRHNA and CDR2 SNTAGT. CDR3 sequence reads: CASSPRDTSYSGNTIYF. CDR3 DNA: TGTGCCAGCAGTCCCCGGGACACTTCTTACTCTGGAAACACCATATATTTT.

This clone occurred a few times. This chain uses TRBV4-1 with TRBJ1-5; D is perhaps TRBD1 (6 bases). Germline V lookup: CDR1 MGHRA, CDR2 YSYEKL. The CDR3 extends over 16 amino acids. Deletions cut 3 bases from V and 5 bases from J, with 17 bases between. CDR3 protein: CASSHVDRIYHQPQHF. CDR3 sequence (DNA): TGCGCCAGCAGCCACGTAGACAGGATCTACCATCAGCCCCAGCATTTT.

The chain joins TRBV12-3 or TRBV12-4 to TRBJ2-2; D is perhaps TRBD1 (6 bases). The CDR3 sequence is 13 residues long. V lost 8 bases, J lost 1 base, and 8 bases lay in between. The DNA for the CDR3 is TGTGCCAGCGACAGGCGGAACACCGGGGAGCTGTTTTTT. Amino acid sequence: CASDRRNTGELFF.

This rearrangement joins TRBV6-5 to TRBJ1-5; possible D gene TRBD1, 5 bases. This CDR3 is built from 13 residues. Trimming removed 7 bases at V and 0 bases at J, with 7 bases between. The germline V gene has CDR1 MNHEY and CDR2 SVGAGI. The CDR3 nucleotides are TGTGCCAGCACTGGGGCTAGCAATCAGCCCCAGCATTTT. Translating gives CASTGASNQPQHF.

V gene TRBV7-2 combines with J gene TRBJ1-4, with 7 bases that match TRBD1. The CDR3 covers 12 residues. Germline CDR1 SGHTA, CDR2 FQGNSA. The V gene end was trimmed by 0 bases and the J gene end by 13 bases; junction bases not matched to a gene: 2. The CDR3 DNA is TGTGCCAGCAGCTTAGCGAGGGGGCGACTGTTTTTT. It encodes CASSLARGRLFF. The full variable domain, completed using reference TRBV7-2 and TRBJ1-4, is GAGVSQSPSNKVTEKGKDVELRCDPISGHTALYWYRQSLGQGLEFLIYFQGNSAPDKSGLPSDRFSAERTGGSVSTLTIQRTQQEDSAVYLCASSLARGRLFFGSGTQLSVL.

V and J are TRBV7-2 and TRBJ2-1; no clear D gene. Trimming took 1 base from V and 3 from J, leaving 13 bases between them. The germline CDR1 and CDR2 sequences are SGHTA and FQGNSA. The CDR3 is 16 amino acids. CDR3: CASSLGYGVGYNEQFF. CDR3 in DNA: TGTGCCAGCAGCTTAGGGTACGGAGTGGGCTACAATGAGCAGTTCTTC.

The chain links TRBV30 to TRBJ1-4; D ambiguous. Germline loops: CDR1 GTSNPN, CDR2 SVGIG (reference sequence). This CDR3 spans 16 amino acids. V was cut by 4 bases and J by 7 bases, with 22 bases left in between. CDR3 loop: CAWKPRGRVEGEKLFF. DNA for the CDR3: TGTGCCTGGAAGCCCCGAGGGAGGGTAGAAGGTGAAAAACTGTTTTTT.

The V and J genes are TRBV27 and TRBJ2-4, with TRBD1 matching over 8 bases. With V trimmed by 8 bases and J by 6 bases, 15 bases remained unmatched. This CDR3 spans 16 amino acids. Germline CDR1 MNHEY, CDR2 SMNVEV (reference sequence). The CDR3 DNA reads as TGTGCCAGCTCGAAAGGGGGCAGGGGGCTGGCAAACATTCAGTACTTC. Protein: CASSKGGRGLANIQYF.

The chain combines TRBV6-2 or TRBV6-3 with TRBJ1-2, with TRBD1 matching over 10 bases. Germline CDR1 is MNHEY and CDR2 is SVGEGT. The CDR3 loop spans 15 amino acids. V trimming: 2 bases; J trimming: 2 bases; junction bases outside the gene matches: 2. CDR3 in amino acids: CASSYGTGANYGYTF. The DNA of the CDR3 is TGTGCCAGCAGTTACGGGACAGGGGCAAACTATGGCTACACCTTC.

This clone came up a few times. This chain joins TRBV11-2 and TRBJ2-7, with a tentative D call TRBD2 (5 bases). The V gene's germline CDR1 is SGHAT and CDR2 FQNNGV. The length of the CDR3 is 13 residues. V was cut by 4 bases and J by 3 bases, with 10 bases left in between. CDR3 loop: CASSSYGSYEQYF. The CDR3 nucleotides are TGTGCCAGCAGCTCGTATGGGAGCTACGAGCAGTACTTC.

A single count supports this clone. The chain is built from TRBV19 and TRBJ2-7; perhaps TRBD1 as D (6 bases). The ends were cut back, 4 bases at V and 3 bases at J, with 13 bases in the middle. Germline assignment: CDR1 LNHDA and CDR2 SQIVND (reference sequence). There are 14 residues in the CDR3. The CDR3 spells CASSKAGAIYEQYF. In DNA form, the CDR3 reads TGTGCCAGTAGTAAGGCAGGGGCAATCTACGAGCAGTACTTC.

The V call is TRBV15, the J call TRBJ1-2; TRBD1 matches 8 bases. Germline lookup yields CDR1 LNHNV and CDR2 YYDKDF (reference sequence). Losses at the gene ends were 4 bases for V and 4 bases for J; bases not matched to a gene: 5. This CDR3 has 14 residues. Here the CDR3 DNA reads TGTGCCACCAGCACACAAGGGACAGGCTATGGCTACACCTTC. It codes for CATSTQGTGYGYTF.

This chain uses TRBV11-3 with TRBJ2-1; 7 nucleotides match TRBD2. This CDR3 is 15 amino acids long. CDR1 and CDR2 (germline): SGHNT, YENEEA. With V trimmed by 1 base and J by 3 bases, 3 bases remained unmatched. CDR3 protein: CASSLGGLFYNEQFF. CDR3 bases: TGTGCCAGCAGCTTAGGGGGACTATTCTACAATGAGCAGTTCTTC.

The V gene is TRBV7-8, the J gene TRBJ2-7; D is possibly TRBD2 (6 bases). Trimming removed 5 bases from V and 5 bases from J, with 13 bases in between. Germline lookup yields CDR1 SGHVS and CDR2 FQNEAQ. The CDR3 runs to 13 residues. The CDR3 is CASSTGAGNEQYF. The CDR3 DNA is TGTGCCAGCAGCACCGGGGCGGGAAACGAGCAGTACTTC.

The chain is built from TRBV5-5 and TRBJ1-2; D is possibly TRBD1 (5 bases). Trimming cost V 1 base and J 6 bases, with 7 bases left between them. The CDR3 sequence is 12 residues long. Germline V lookup: CDR1 SGHKS, CDR2 YYEKEE (reference sequence). CDR3 sequence: CASSLRGDGYTF. CDR3 nucleotide sequence: TGTGCCAGCAGCTTGCGGGGGGATGGCTACACCTTC.

This chain's CDR3 is CASSGTGGQPQHF. The CDR3 DNA reads as TGCGCCAGCAGCGGGACAGGGGGTCAGCCCCAGCATTTT. The rearrangement links TRBV10-2 to TRBJ1-5; TRBD1 agrees at 11 bases. The CDR3 is 13 residues long. Germline CDR1 WSHSY, CDR2 SAAADI. The V segment lost 6 bases and the J segment 6 bases; nucleotides outside the gene matches: 1.

In regard to this clone: The junction departs from germline at one end; a sequencing error may be responsible. The CDR3 region is CASSEPNSRGHVF. In DNA, the CDR3 is TGTGCCAGCAGTGAACCGAACTCCAGGGGCCACGTTTTT. The chain is built from TRBV6-1 and TRBJ1-4; the D gene is possibly TRBD1 (6 bases). Germline CDR1 and CDR2: MNHNS and SASEGT. The CDR3 is made up of 13 amino acids.

The chain uses TRBV6-5 and TRBJ1-2; D remains ambiguous. The CDR3 is 14 amino acids. CDR1 is MNHEY and CDR2 is SVGAGI in the germline V gene. V was trimmed by 0 bases and J by 4 bases, leaving 9 bases between them. The CDR3 DNA reads TGTGCCAGCAGTTACTCAGCGGGGATCTATGGCTACACCTTC. As protein: CASSYSAGIYGYTF.

This rearrangement joins TRBV20-1 to TRBJ2-7; D is perhaps TRBD1 (5 bases). The CDR3 runs 15 residues. V gave up 3 bases and J gave up 1 base, with 16 bases separating them. Germline V lookup: CDR1 DFQATT, CDR2 SNEGSKA (reference sequence). The CDR3 DNA follows: TGCAGTGCTAGTCTCGGTTCGACAGATTCCTACGAGCAGTACTTC. Encoded protein: CSASLGSTDSYEQYF.

V is TRBV11-3 and J is TRBJ2-1, with 7 bases fitting TRBD2. The CDR3 extends over 14 amino acids. Germline V CDR1 and CDR2: SGHNT, YENEEA. V was pared by 1 base and J by 7 bases, with 4 bases of the junction left unmatched. CDR3 DNA: TGTGCCAGCAGCTTAGGCGGGAGCCAGAATGAGCAGTTCTTC. Encoded protein: CASSLGGSQNEQFF.

The gene calls are TRBV19 and TRBJ1-5; TRBD1 agrees at 7 bases. V was clipped by 9 bases and J by 11 bases; unmatched bases: 13. The CDR3 runs to 13 residues. Germline V gene lookup returns CDR1 LNHDA and CDR2 SQIVND (reference sequence). The CDR3 here is CASRTKGAGTQHF. CDR3 DNA: TGTGCCAGCAGGACTAAGGGGGCGGGAACCCAGCATTTT.

The J gene is TRBJ2-1, the V gene TRBV24-1, with 9 positions matching TRBD2. The ends lost 4 bases at V and 8 bases at J; junction bases unmatched: 11. The CDR3 has 16 residues. Germline-derived CDR1 and CDR2 are KGHDR and SFDVKD. The CDR3: CATSDPGSGGNDEQFF. The CDR3 nucleotides are TGTGCCACCAGTGACCCAGGTAGCGGGGGTAACGATGAGCAGTTCTTC.